Listed below are T cell receptor beta chains from one sample, sequenced in a study of blood T cell repertoires in COVID-19. Profiling relied on immunoSEQ multiplex PCR, and the TCRdb table lists in-frame clones only, not all of them. The sample yields around 31,000 clones, roughly 86% seen once. The material sequenced was peripheral blood. The receptor source for this set is a man aged 55 to 70 with COVID-19, enrolled during active disease. The CDR3 runs from the conserved cysteine through the conserved F or W. D genes are given only for firm matches. Expanded clones get a size class; other rows say once, few or many, or leave the size out.

v_gene	j_gene	abundance	d_gene	CDR3aa	CDR3nt
TRBV19	TRBJ1-5	-	-	CASSTSGPLNSNQPQHF	TGTGCCAGTAGTACTAGCGGACCTTTGAATAGCAATCAGCCCCAGCATTTT
TRBV5-6	TRBJ2-5	-	-	CASSLAGVLAKTQYF	TGTGCCAGCAGCTTGGCAGGGGTCTTAGCGAAGACCCAGTACTTC
TRBV3-1/TRBV3-2	TRBJ2-3	-	TRBD2	CASSQDLAGTDTQYF	TGTGCCAGCAGCCAAGATCTAGCGGGCACAGATACGCAGTATTTT
TRBV28	TRBJ2-7	-	TRBD2	CASSLGAGVLPYEQYF	TGTGCCAGCAGTTTAGGGGCGGGGGTTCTCCCCTACGAGCAGTACTTC
TRBV19	TRBJ2-4	once	TRBD2	CASSTGLAGDLEAKNIQYF	TGTGCCAGTAGTACGGGACTAGCGGGAGATCTTGAGGCCAAAAACATTCAGTACTTC
TRBV5-1	TRBJ2-7	-	TRBD1	CASSFSTTGTGAYEQYF	TGCGCCAGCAGCTTCTCTACAACCGGGACAGGAGCCTACGAGCAGTACTTC
TRBV5-3	TRBJ2-2	-	TRBD2	CARSLTGTRNTGELFF	TGTGCCAGAAGCTTGACCGGGACTAGAAACACCGGGGAGCTGTTTTTT
TRBV5-1	TRBJ1-2	-	TRBD1	CASSPTIAGQGDGYTF	TGCGCCAGCAGCCCTACAATAGCGGGACAGGGCGATGGCTACACCTTC
TRBV5-1	TRBJ2-3	-	-	CASSSRVDSTDTQYF	TGCGCCAGCAGCTCGAGGGTGGACAGCACAGATACGCAGTATTTT
TRBV4-1	TRBJ1-2	-	-	CASSNSGNYGYTF	TGCGCCAGCAGCAACTCCGGGAACTATGGCTACACCTTC
TRBV29-1	TRBJ1-4	-	TRBD1	CSARDRRNEKLFF	TGCAGCGCCCGGGACAGGCGCAATGAAAAACTGTTTTTT
TRBV10-3	TRBJ1-1	-	TRBD1	CAISAQGEVTEAFF	TGTGCCATCAGCGCACAGGGGGAAGTCACTGAAGCTTTCTTT
TRBV6-4	TRBJ2-1	-	TRBD2	CASSDSAGGGNEQFF	TGTGCCAGCAGTGATTCCGCGGGAGGAGGCAATGAGCAGTTCTTC
TRBV10-3	TRBJ1-6	-	-	CAISEGAGLSPLHF	TGTGCCATCAGTGAAGGGGCAGGGCTATCACCCCTCCACTTT
TRBV28	TRBJ2-6	-	TRBD1	CASSGSGTGYSGANVLTF	TGTGCCAGCAGTGGATCCGGGACAGGTTACTCTGGGGCCAACGTCCTGACTTTC
TRBV27	TRBJ2-5	-	-	CASSLSPGLKETQYF	TGTGCCAGCAGTTTATCTCCAGGGTTAAAAGAGACCCAGTACTTC
TRBV7-6	TRBJ1-4	-	TRBD1	CASSKDRASTEKLFF	TGTGCCAGCAGCAAGGACAGGGCATCTACAGAAAAACTGTTTTTT
TRBV7-8	TRBJ2-2	-	-	CASSLLDTGELFF	TGTGCCAGCAGCTTATTAGACACCGGGGAGCTGTTTTTT
TRBV5-1	TRBJ2-2	-	TRBD1	CASSLGTAGELFF	TGCGCCAGCAGCTTAGGGACAGCCGGGGAGCTGTTTTTT
TRBV7-2	TRBJ1-1	-	-	CASSPGRENTEAFF	TGTGCCAGCAGCCCTGGACGGGAGAACACTGAAGCTTTCTTT
TRBV24-1	TRBJ1-5	-	-	CATSDSRGSNQPQHF	TGTGCCACCAGTGATTCTAGGGGAAGCAATCAGCCCCAGCATTTT
TRBV7-9	TRBJ2-2	-	-	CASSLGHTVGELFF	TGTGCCAGCAGCTTAGGACACACTGTCGGGGAGCTGTTTTTT
TRBV19	TRBJ2-7	-	-	CASRAGSSAEQYF	TGTGCCAGTAGGGCAGGTAGTTCAGCCGAGCAGTACTTC
TRBV28	TRBJ1-1	-	TRBD1	CASSLRGQGAVEAFF	TGTGCCAGCAGTTTAAGGGGACAGGGGGCGGTTGAAGCTTTCTTT
TRBV28	TRBJ2-1	-	TRBD2	CASSLTPGTSGTNEQFF	TGTGCCAGCAGTTTGACCCCCGGGACTAGCGGGACCAATGAGCAGTTCTTC
TRBV11-2	TRBJ2-1	once	-	CASSWTRGLGQFF	TGTGCCAGCAGCTGGACCCGGGGTCTCGGGCAGTTCTTC
TRBV7-7	TRBJ2-2	-	-	CASSRTGSPSHTGELFF	TGTGCTAGCAGCCGAACAGGGTCCCCATCACACACCGGGGAGCTGTTTTTT